This T cell receptor (beta chain) was recorded in a study of blood T cell repertoires in COVID-19. Study at large: T cells, B-cell-depleted T cells, or PBMCs supplied cDNA or gDNA.

Membership in each cohort depended on participant-reported clinical history. Libraries were prepared by immunoSEQ multiplex PCR; TCRdb keeps only in-frame clonotypes and omits some of them. The table has 250,000 or so clones, around 86% seen once. CDR1 is SGHNT and CDR2 is YENEEA in the germline V gene. This CDR3 has 17 residues. Trimming removed 5 bases from V and 4 bases from J; junction bases left unmatched: 10. The chain employs TRBV11-3 and TRBJ2-1; 11 nucleotides agree with TRBD2. This clonotype originated in a woman aged 18-29 years who had recovered from COVID-19. Sequenced sample: PBMCs or T cells enriched from blood (not recorded which). The CDR3 nucleotides read TGTGCCAGCAGCCCCTGGCTAGCGGGGGGCCTTTACAATGAGCAGTTCTTC. Protein: CASSPWLAGGLYNEQFF.